This T cell receptor (beta chain) is drawn from a study of T cell responses to AZD1222 COVID-19 vaccine. Study results and caveats: Donors were mostly white British, more females; clonal diversity possibly underestimated.

Data came from immunoSEQ multiplex PCR; TCRdb stores just in-frame clones and leaves some out. The sample includes 180,000 or so clones, 93% of them seen just once. The CDR3 loop spans 15 amino acids. V gave up 3 bases and J gave up 0 bases, with 11 bases separating them. Germline V CDR1 and CDR2: PRHDT, FYEKMQ (reference sequence). Concerning this clone itself: Its cognate antigen is unknown.

The V and J genes are TRBV13 and TRBJ1-2, with a tentative D call TRBD1 (5 bases). The sequencing used peripheral blood, collected on day 0 of AZD1222 vaccination. The source of this sequence is an adult in good health. The chain's CDR3 is CASSFSGTSNYGYTF. CDR3 nucleotides: TGTGCCAGCAGCTTCTCCGGGACCTCTAACTATGGCTACACCTTC.